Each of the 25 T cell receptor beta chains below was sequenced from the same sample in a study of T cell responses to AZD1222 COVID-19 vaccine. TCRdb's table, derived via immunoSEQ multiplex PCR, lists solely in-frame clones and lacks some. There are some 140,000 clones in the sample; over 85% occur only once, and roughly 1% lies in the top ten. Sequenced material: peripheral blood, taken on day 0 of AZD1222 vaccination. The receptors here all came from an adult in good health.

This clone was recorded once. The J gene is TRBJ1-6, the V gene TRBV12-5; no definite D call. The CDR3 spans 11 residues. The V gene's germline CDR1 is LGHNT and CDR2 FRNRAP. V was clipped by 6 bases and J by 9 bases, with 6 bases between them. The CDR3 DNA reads TGTGCTAGTGGATTCGTTTCACCCCTCCACTTT. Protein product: CASGFVSPLHF.

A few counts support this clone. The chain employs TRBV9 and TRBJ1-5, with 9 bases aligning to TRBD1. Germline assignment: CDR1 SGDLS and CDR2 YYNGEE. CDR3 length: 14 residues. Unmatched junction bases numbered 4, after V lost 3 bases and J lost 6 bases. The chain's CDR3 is CASSATGGGQPQHF. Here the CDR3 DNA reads TGTGCCAGCAGCGCCACAGGGGGCGGTCAGCCCCAGCATTTT.

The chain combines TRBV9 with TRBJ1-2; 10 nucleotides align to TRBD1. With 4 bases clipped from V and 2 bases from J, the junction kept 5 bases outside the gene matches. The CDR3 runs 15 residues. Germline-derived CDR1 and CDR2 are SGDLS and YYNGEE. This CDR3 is CASSPPGQGNYGYTF. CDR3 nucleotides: TGTGCCAGCAGCCCCCCGGGACAGGGGAACTATGGCTACACCTTC.

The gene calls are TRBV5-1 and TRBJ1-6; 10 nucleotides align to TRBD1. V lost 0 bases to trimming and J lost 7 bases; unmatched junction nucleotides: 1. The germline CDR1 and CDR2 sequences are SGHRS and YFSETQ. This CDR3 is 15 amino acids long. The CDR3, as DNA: TGCGCCAGCAGCTTGGCGGGACAGGGGAATTCACCCCTCCACTTT. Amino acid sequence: CASSLAGQGNSPLHF. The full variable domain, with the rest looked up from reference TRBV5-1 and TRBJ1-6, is KAGVTQTPRYLIKTRGQQVTLSCSPISGHRSVSWYQQTPGQGLQFLFEYFSETQRNKGNFPGRFSGRQFSNSRSEMNVSTLELGDSALYLCASSLAGQGNSPLHFGNGTRLTVT.

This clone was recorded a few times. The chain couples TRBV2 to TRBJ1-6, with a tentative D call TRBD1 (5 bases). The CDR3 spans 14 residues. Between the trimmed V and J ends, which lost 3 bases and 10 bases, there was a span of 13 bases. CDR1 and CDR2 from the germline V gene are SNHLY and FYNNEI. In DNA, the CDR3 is TGTGCCAGCAGTGAGCAGGGCCCCGGGTCACCCCTCCACTTT. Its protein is CASSEQGPGSPLHF.

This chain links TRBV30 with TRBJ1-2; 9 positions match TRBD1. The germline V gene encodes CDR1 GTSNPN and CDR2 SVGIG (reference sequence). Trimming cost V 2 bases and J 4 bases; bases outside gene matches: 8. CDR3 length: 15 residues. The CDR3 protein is CAWSLITGGSYGYTF. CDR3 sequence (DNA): TGTGCCTGGAGTCTCATCACAGGGGGCAGCTATGGCTACACCTTC.

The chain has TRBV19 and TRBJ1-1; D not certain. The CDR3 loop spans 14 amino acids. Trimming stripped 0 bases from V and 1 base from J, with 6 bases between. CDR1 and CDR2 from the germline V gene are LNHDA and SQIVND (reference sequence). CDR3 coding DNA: TGTGCCAGTAGTATAGAGCTCCCGAACACTGAAGCTTTCTTT. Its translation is CASSIELPNTEAFF.

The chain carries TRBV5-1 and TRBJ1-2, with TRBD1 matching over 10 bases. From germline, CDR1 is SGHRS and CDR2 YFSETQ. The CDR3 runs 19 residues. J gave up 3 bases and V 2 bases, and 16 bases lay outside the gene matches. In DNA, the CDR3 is TGCGCCAGCAGCTTTGGCCTCCCCGGTGAGACAGGGGGCGACTATGGCTACACCTTC. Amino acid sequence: CASSFGLPGETGGDYGYTF. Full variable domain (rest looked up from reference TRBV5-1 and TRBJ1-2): KAGVTQTPRYLIKTRGQQVTLSCSPISGHRSVSWYQQTPGQGLQFLFEYFSETQRNKGNFPGRFSGRQFSNSRSEMNVSTLELGDSALYLCASSFGLPGETGGDYGYTFGSGTRLTVV.

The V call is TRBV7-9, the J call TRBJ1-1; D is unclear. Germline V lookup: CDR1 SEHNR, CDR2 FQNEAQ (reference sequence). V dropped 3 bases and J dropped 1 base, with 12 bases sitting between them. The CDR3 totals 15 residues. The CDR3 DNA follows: TGTGCCAGCAGCTTCGGTAGCTCCCAGAACACTGAAGCTTTCTTT. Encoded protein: CASSFGSSQNTEAFF.

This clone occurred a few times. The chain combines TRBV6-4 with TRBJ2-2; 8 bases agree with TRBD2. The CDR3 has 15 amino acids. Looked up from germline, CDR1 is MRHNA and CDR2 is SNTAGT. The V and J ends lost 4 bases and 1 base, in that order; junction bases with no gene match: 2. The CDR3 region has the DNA TGTGCCAGCAGTGGTCTAGCGGGGAACACCGGGGAGCTGTTTTTT. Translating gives CASSGLAGNTGELFF.

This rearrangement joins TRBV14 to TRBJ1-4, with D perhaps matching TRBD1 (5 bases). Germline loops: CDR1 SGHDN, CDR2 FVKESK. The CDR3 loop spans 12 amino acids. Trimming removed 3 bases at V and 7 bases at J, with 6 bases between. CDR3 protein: CASSQQGEKLFF. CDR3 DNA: TGTGCCAGCAGCCAGCAGGGTGAAAAACTGTTTTTT.

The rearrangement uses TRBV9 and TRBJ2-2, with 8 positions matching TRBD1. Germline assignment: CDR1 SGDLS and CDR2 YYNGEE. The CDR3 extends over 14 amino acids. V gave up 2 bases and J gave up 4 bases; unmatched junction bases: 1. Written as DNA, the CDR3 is TGTGCCAGCAGCGTGACAGGGGTCACCGGGGAGCTGTTTTTT. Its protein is CASSVTGVTGELFF.

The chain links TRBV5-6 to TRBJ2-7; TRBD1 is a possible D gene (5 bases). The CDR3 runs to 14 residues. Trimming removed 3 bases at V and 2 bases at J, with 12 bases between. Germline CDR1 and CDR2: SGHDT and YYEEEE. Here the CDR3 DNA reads TGTGCCAGCAGCTCCGTTGGGGCACCCTACGAGCAGTACTTC. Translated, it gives CASSSVGAPYEQYF.

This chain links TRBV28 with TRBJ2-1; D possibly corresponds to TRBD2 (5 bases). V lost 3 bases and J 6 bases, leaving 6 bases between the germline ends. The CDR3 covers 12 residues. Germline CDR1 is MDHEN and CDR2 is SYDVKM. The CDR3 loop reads CASSLGSNEQFF. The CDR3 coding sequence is TGTGCCAGCAGTTTGGGGAGCAATGAGCAGTTCTTC.

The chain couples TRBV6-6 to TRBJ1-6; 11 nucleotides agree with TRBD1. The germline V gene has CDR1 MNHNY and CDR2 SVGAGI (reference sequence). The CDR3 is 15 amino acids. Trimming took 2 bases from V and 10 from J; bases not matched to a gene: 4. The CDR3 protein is CASSYPDRGQSPLHF. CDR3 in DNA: TGTGCCAGCAGTTACCCGGACAGGGGGCAATCACCCCTCCACTTT.

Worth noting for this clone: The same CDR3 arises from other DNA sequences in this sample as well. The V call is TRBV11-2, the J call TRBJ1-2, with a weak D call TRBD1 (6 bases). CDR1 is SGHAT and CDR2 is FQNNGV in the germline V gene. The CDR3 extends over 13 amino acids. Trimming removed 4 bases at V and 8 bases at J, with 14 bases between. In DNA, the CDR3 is TGTGCCAGCAGCTCCTCACAGGGTGGAGGCTACACCTTC. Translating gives CASSSSQGGGYTF.

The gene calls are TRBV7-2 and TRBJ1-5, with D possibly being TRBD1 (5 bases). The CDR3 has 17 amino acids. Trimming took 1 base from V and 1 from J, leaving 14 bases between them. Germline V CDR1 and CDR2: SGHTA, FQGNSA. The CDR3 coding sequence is TGTGCCAGCAGCTTAGGGGGGGGTAGGGCCAGCAATCAGCCCCAGCATTTT. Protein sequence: CASSLGGGRASNQPQHF.

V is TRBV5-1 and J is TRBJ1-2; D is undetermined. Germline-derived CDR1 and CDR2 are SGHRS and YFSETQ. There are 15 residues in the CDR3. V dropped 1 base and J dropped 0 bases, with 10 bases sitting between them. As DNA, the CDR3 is TGCGCCAGCAGCTTGACCCAGGAGCCTAACTATGGCTACACCTTC. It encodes CASSLTQEPNYGYTF.

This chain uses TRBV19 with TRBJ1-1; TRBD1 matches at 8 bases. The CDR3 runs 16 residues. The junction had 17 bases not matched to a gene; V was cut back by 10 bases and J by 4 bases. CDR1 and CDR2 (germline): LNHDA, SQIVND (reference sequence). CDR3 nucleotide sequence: TGTGCCACGGACCCCTTCTCTGGACAGGGAGGCACTGAAGCTTTCTTT. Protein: CATDPFSGQGGTEAFF.

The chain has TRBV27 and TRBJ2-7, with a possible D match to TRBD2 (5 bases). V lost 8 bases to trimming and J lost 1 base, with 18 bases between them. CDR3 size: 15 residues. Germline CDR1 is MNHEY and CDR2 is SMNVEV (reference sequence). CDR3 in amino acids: CASLKLSAGSYEQYF. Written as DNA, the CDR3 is TGTGCCAGCTTGAAGCTTTCCGCGGGTTCCTACGAGCAGTACTTC.

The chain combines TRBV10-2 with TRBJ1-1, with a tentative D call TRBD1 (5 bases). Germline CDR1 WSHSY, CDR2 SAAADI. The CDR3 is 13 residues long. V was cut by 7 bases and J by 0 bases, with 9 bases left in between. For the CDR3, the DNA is TGCGCCAGCAAGAGACAGATGAACACTGAAGCTTTCTTT. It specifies CASKRQMNTEAFF.

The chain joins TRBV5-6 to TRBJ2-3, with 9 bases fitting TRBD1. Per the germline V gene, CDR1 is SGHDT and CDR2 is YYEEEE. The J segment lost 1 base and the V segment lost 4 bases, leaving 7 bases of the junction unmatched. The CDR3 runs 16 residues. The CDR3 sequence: CASSRTGEVGTDTQYF. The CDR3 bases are TGTGCCAGCAGCCGGACAGGGGAGGTGGGCACAGATACGCAGTATTTT. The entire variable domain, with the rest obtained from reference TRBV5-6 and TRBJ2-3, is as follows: DAGVTQSPTHLIKTRGQQVTLRCSPKSGHDTVSWYQQALGQGPQFIFQYYEEEERQRGNFPDRFSGHQFPNYSSELNVNALLLGDSALYLCASSRTGEVGTDTQYFGPGTRLTVL.

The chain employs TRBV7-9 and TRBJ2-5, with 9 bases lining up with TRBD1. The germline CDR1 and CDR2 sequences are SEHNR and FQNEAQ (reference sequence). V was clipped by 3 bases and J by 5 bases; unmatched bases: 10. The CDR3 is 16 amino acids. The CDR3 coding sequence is TGTGCCAGCAGCTTCGCCCCGGGACAGGGAATTGAGACCCAGTACTTC. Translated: CASSFAPGQGIETQYF.

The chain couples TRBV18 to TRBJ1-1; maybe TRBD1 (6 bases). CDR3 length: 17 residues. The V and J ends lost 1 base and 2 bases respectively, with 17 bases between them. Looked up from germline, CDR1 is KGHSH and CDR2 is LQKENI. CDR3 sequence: CASSPLISAGGNTEAFF. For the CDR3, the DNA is TGTGCCAGCTCACCACTCATTTCGGCCGGGGGCAACACTGAAGCTTTCTTT.

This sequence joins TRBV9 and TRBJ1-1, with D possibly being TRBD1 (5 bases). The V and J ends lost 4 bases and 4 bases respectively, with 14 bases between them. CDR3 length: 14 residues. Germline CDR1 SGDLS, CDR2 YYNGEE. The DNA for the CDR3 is TGTGCCAGCAGCCCTTCGGGGGATGGCACTGAAGCTTTCTTT. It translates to CASSPSGDGTEAFF. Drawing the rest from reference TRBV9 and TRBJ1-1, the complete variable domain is DSGVTQTPKHLITATGQRVTLRCSPRSGDLSVYWYQQSLDQGLQFLIQYYNGEERAKGNILERFSAQQFPDLHSELNLSSLELGDSALYFCASSPSGDGTEAFFGQGTRLTVV.